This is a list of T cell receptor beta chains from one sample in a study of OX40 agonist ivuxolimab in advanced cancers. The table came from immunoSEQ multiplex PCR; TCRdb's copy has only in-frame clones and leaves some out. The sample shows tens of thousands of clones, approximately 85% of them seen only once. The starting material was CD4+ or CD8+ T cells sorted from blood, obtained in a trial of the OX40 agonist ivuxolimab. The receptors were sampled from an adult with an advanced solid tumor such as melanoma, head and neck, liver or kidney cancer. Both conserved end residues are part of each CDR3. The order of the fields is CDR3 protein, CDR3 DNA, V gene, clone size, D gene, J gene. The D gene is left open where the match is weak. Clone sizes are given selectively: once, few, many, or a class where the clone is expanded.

CDR3aa: CASSPDITYEQYF
CDR3nt: TGCGCCAGCAGTCCCGACATAACCTACGAGCAGTACTTC
v_gene: TRBV5-1
abundance: .
d_gene: .
j_gene: TRBJ2-7

CDR3aa: CASSPFGTNGNTIYF
CDR3nt: TGTGCCAGCAGCCCTTTCGGGACTAATGGAAACACCATATATTTT
v_gene: TRBV28
abundance: .
d_gene: .
j_gene: TRBJ1-3

CDR3aa: CASRYSQGLDTQYF
CDR3nt: TGTGCCAGCAGGTACAGCCAGGGGTTAGATACGCAGTATTTT
v_gene: TRBV2
abundance: .
d_gene: .
j_gene: TRBJ2-3

CDR3aa: CASSPGTANYGYTF
CDR3nt: TGTGCCAGCAGTCCCGGGACGGCTAACTATGGCTACACCTTC
v_gene: TRBV28
abundance: .
d_gene: .
j_gene: TRBJ1-2

CDR3aa: CASSKGLAANTGELFF
CDR3nt: TGTGCCAGTAGTAAGGGACTAGCGGCGAACACCGGGGAGCTGTTTTTT
v_gene: TRBV19
abundance: .
d_gene: TRBD2
j_gene: TRBJ2-2

CDR3aa: CASSRGTGVGYGYTF
CDR3nt: TGCGCCAGCAGCCGGGGGACAGGGGTTGGATACGGCTACACCTTC
v_gene: TRBV5-1
abundance: .
d_gene: TRBD1
j_gene: TRBJ1-2

CDR3aa: CASSFLQGGREKLFF
CDR3nt: TGTGCCAGCAGCTTCCTCCAGGGCGGAAGGGAAAAACTGTTTTTT
v_gene: TRBV28
abundance: .
d_gene: .
j_gene: TRBJ1-4

CDR3aa: CASSNEWTEAFF
CDR3nt: TGTGCCAGCAGTAATGAATGGACTGAAGCTTTCTTT
v_gene: TRBV6-6
abundance: once
d_gene: .
j_gene: TRBJ1-1

CDR3aa: CASSPQGGGSYEQYF
CDR3nt: TGTGCCAGCAGCCCTCAAGGCGGCGGTTCCTACGAGCAGTACTTC
v_gene: TRBV7-3
abundance: .
d_gene: .
j_gene: TRBJ2-7

CDR3aa: CASSLLGPTDTQYF
CDR3nt: TGTGCCAGCAGCCTCCTTGGGCCCACAGATACGCAGTATTTT
v_gene: TRBV7-3
abundance: once
d_gene: .
j_gene: TRBJ2-3

CDR3aa: CASSPHRAGTGGNTEAFF
CDR3nt: TGTGCCAGCAGCCCACACCGTGCCGGGACAGGGGGGAACACTGAAGCTTTCTTT
v_gene: TRBV5-5
abundance: .
d_gene: TRBD1
j_gene: TRBJ1-1

CDR3aa: CASSLAGTGDTEAFF
CDR3nt: TGCGCCAGCAGCTTGGCCGGGACAGGGGACACTGAAGCTTTCTTT
v_gene: TRBV5-1
abundance: .
d_gene: TRBD1
j_gene: TRBJ1-1

CDR3aa: CASSVDRGREQYF
CDR3nt: TGTGCCAGCAGCGTGGACAGGGGGCGCGAGCAGTACTTC
v_gene: TRBV7-2
abundance: .
d_gene: TRBD1
j_gene: TRBJ2-7

CDR3aa: CASSGPPTDTQYF
CDR3nt: TGTGCCAGTAGTGGACCCCCCACAGATACGCAGTATTTT
v_gene: TRBV19
abundance: .
d_gene: .
j_gene: TRBJ2-3

CDR3aa: CASSFPKSRDIEAFF
CDR3nt: TGTGCCAGCAGCTTTCCTAAGAGCCGGGACATTGAAGCTTTCTTT
v_gene: TRBV12-1
abundance: .
d_gene: .
j_gene: TRBJ1-1

CDR3aa: CASSLAILGPDRGYTF
CDR3nt: TGTGCCAGCAGCTTAGCAATTCTTGGCCCCGATCGGGGCTACACCTTC
v_gene: TRBV7-9
abundance: .
d_gene: .
j_gene: TRBJ1-2

CDR3aa: CASSVVGAGSTNTIYF
CDR3nt: TGTGCCAGCAGCGTAGTAGGGGCAGGGTCGACAAACACCATATATTTT
v_gene: TRBV9
abundance: .
d_gene: .
j_gene: TRBJ1-3

CDR3aa: CASSSGLAGVGEQYF
CDR3nt: TGTGCCAGCAGTTCGGGACTAGCGGGAGTAGGCGAGCAGTACTTC
v_gene: TRBV27
abundance: .
d_gene: TRBD2
j_gene: TRBJ2-7

CDR3aa: CASSGGRGSNTEAFF
CDR3nt: TGCGCCAGCAGTGGAGGGAGGGGGTCGAACACTGAAGCTTTCTTT
v_gene: TRBV10-1
abundance: .
d_gene: .
j_gene: TRBJ1-1

CDR3aa: CASSRGGGNPGELFF
CDR3nt: TGTGCCAGCTCCCGCGGCGGGGGCAATCCCGGGGAGCTGTTTTTT
v_gene: TRBV18
abundance: once
d_gene: .
j_gene: TRBJ2-2

CDR3aa: CASSTRDLYGYTF
CDR3nt: TGTGCCAGTAGTACCCGGGACCTCTATGGCTACACCTTC
v_gene: TRBV19
abundance: .
d_gene: .
j_gene: TRBJ1-2

CDR3aa: CASSLKGTSGTDTQYF
CDR3nt: TGTGCCAGCAGCTTAAAAGGGACTAGCGGGACAGATACGCAGTATTTT
v_gene: TRBV7-3
abundance: .
d_gene: TRBD2
j_gene: TRBJ2-3

CDR3aa: CASLTFTGELFF
CDR3nt: TGTGCCAGCTTAACATTTACCGGGGAGCTGTTTTTT
v_gene: TRBV21-1
abundance: .
d_gene: .
j_gene: TRBJ2-2

CDR3aa: CASSHRGSSGNTIYF
CDR3nt: TGTGCCAGCAGCCACAGGGGAAGTTCCGGAAACACCATATATTTT
v_gene: TRBV14
abundance: .
d_gene: .
j_gene: TRBJ1-3

CDR3aa: CASSQSRGLANQPQHF
CDR3nt: TGTGCCAGCAGCCAATCGAGGGGGCTTGCCAATCAGCCCCAGCATTTT
v_gene: TRBV16
abundance: .
d_gene: TRBD1
j_gene: TRBJ1-5

CDR3aa: CASSSELTGPYGYTF
CDR3nt: TGTGCCAGCAGCTCGGAACTGACAGGCCCTTATGGCTACACCTTC
v_gene: TRBV7-3
abundance: .
d_gene: .
j_gene: TRBJ1-2

CDR3aa: CSVEGGSGGYTF
CDR3nt: TGCAGCGTTGAAGGAGGGTCGGGTGGCTACACCTTC
v_gene: TRBV29-1
abundance: medium-sized
d_gene: .
j_gene: TRBJ1-2

CDR3aa: CASSPGRYGYTF
CDR3nt: TGTGCCAGCAGCCCGGGGCGTTATGGCTACACCTTC
v_gene: TRBV7-8
abundance: .
d_gene: .
j_gene: TRBJ1-2

CDR3aa: CASSFVDRNYEQYF
CDR3nt: TGTGCCAGCAGCTTTGTGGACCGAAACTACGAGCAGTACTTC
v_gene: TRBV7-9
abundance: once
d_gene: .
j_gene: TRBJ2-7

CDR3aa: CASSLLVTDTQYF
CDR3nt: TGTGCCAGCAGCTTATTGGTGACAGATACGCAGTATTTT
v_gene: TRBV7-2
abundance: once
d_gene: .
j_gene: TRBJ2-3

CDR3aa: CASSSRTGYTGELFF
CDR3nt: TGTGCCAGCAGCTCCCGGACAGGGTACACCGGGGAGCTGTTTTTT
v_gene: TRBV11-3
abundance: .
d_gene: TRBD1
j_gene: TRBJ2-2

CDR3aa: CASGLETGALYEQYF
CDR3nt: TGTGCTAGTGGTTTGGAGACAGGGGCCCTCTACGAGCAGTACTTC
v_gene: TRBV12-5
abundance: .
d_gene: TRBD1
j_gene: TRBJ2-7

CDR3aa: CASSIPGQGRETQYF
CDR3nt: TGTGCCAGTAGTATACCGGGACAGGGGAGGGAGACCCAGTACTTC
v_gene: TRBV19
abundance: .
d_gene: TRBD1
j_gene: TRBJ2-5